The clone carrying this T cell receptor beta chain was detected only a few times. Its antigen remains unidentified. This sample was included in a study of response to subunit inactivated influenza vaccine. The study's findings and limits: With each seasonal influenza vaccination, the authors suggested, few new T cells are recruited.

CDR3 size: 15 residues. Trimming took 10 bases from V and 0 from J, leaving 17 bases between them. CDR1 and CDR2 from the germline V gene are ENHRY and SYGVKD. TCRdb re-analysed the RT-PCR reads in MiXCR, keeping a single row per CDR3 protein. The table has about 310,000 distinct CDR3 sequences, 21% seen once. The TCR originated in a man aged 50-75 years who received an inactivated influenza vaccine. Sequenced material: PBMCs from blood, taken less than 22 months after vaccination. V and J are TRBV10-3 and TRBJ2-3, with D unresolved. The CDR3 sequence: CATDSGYSSTDTQYF. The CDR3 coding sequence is TGTGCCACCGACTCGGGTTACAGTAGCACAGATACGCAGTATTTT.